The rows below give T cell receptor beta chains drawn from one sample of a study of shared clonotypes between healthy human individuals. TCRdb's copy holds only in-frame clones and misses some; the assay was immunoSEQ multiplex PCR. The sample has more than 2 million clones; about 95% are singletons. Sequenced: naive CD8+ T cells sorted from blood. Every receptor here comes from a man younger than 35 in good health. The CDR3 runs from the conserved cysteine through the conserved F or W. D genes are given only for firm matches. Size tells how often a clone was seen (once, few, many) or the class of an expanded clone, and some rows leave it out.

v_gene: TRBV19
abundance: NA
j_gene: TRBJ2-7
d_gene: NA
CDR3aa: CASSIGAAYEQYF
CDR3nt: TGTGCCAGTAGTATTGGAGCAGCCTACGAGCAGTACTTC

v_gene: TRBV6-1
abundance: NA
j_gene: TRBJ2-5
d_gene: NA
CDR3aa: CASSPGRLQETQYF
CDR3nt: TGTGCCAGCAGCCCGGGACGGTTACAAGAGACCCAGTACTTC

v_gene: TRBV13
abundance: NA
j_gene: TRBJ1-2
d_gene: TRBD1
CDR3aa: CASSLATGEANYGYTF
CDR3nt: TGTGCCAGCAGCTTAGCCACAGGGGAGGCTAACTATGGCTACACCTTC

v_gene: TRBV2
abundance: NA
j_gene: TRBJ2-7
d_gene: NA
CDR3aa: CASSEGQASSYEQYF
CDR3nt: TGTGCCAGCAGTGAAGGTCAAGCTAGCTCCTACGAGCAGTACTTC

v_gene: TRBV9
abundance: NA
j_gene: TRBJ2-7
d_gene: TRBD2
CDR3aa: CASSVALAGGPYEQYF
CDR3nt: TGTGCCAGCAGCGTAGCTCTAGCGGGAGGGCCATACGAGCAGTACTTC

v_gene: TRBV29-1
abundance: NA
j_gene: TRBJ1-1
d_gene: TRBD1
CDR3aa: CSVAGGGTEAFF
CDR3nt: TGCAGCGTTGCAGGGGGGGGGACTGAAGCTTTCTTT

v_gene: TRBV13
abundance: once
j_gene: TRBJ2-3
d_gene: NA
CDR3aa: CASSSDSPDTQYF
CDR3nt: TGTGCCAGCAGCTCGGACAGTCCAGATACGCAGTATTTT

v_gene: TRBV27
abundance: once
j_gene: TRBJ2-7
d_gene: TRBD2
CDR3aa: CASSPVAGRATYEQYF
CDR3nt: TGTGCCAGCAGTCCAGTAGCGGGCCGCGCTACCTACGAGCAGTACTTC

v_gene: TRBV4-1
abundance: NA
j_gene: TRBJ2-7
d_gene: NA
CDR3aa: CASSQGLGTSNYEQYF
CDR3nt: TGCGCCAGCAGCCAGGGTCTTGGGACATCGAACTACGAGCAGTACTTC

v_gene: TRBV15
abundance: NA
j_gene: TRBJ2-3
d_gene: NA
CDR3aa: CATSRASPGQAQYF
CDR3nt: TGTGCCACCAGCAGGGCCTCCCCGGGCCAAGCGCAGTATTTT

v_gene: TRBV7-9
abundance: NA
j_gene: TRBJ1-3
d_gene: TRBD1
CDR3aa: CASSPGTGYTIYF
CDR3nt: TGTGCCAGCAGCCCGGGGACAGGGTACACCATATATTTT

v_gene: TRBV4-2
abundance: NA
j_gene: TRBJ1-6
d_gene: NA
CDR3aa: CASSRGVEGNSPLHF
CDR3nt: TGTGCCAGCAGCCGCGGGGTCGAGGGAAATTCACCCCTCCACTTT

v_gene: TRBV2
abundance: once
j_gene: TRBJ2-7
d_gene: NA
CDR3aa: CASSEAQGYEQYF
CDR3nt: TGTGCCAGCAGTGAAGCGCAGGGCTACGAGCAGTACTTC

v_gene: TRBV6-6
abundance: NA
j_gene: TRBJ2-2
d_gene: TRBD2
CDR3aa: CASEERESTGELFF
CDR3nt: TGTGCGAGTGAGGAGCGGGAGAGCACCGGGGAGCTGTTTTTT

v_gene: TRBV5-1
abundance: once
j_gene: TRBJ1-1
d_gene: TRBD1
CDR3aa: CASSSRNRGWDTEAFF
CDR3nt: TGCGCCAGCAGCTCACGAAACAGGGGATGGGACACTGAAGCTTTCTTT

v_gene: TRBV6-5
abundance: NA
j_gene: TRBJ2-2
d_gene: TRBD2
CDR3aa: CASSYLGSGGTGELFF
CDR3nt: TGTGCCAGCAGTTACCTCGGTAGCGGGGGGACCGGGGAGCTGTTTTTT

v_gene: TRBV6-4
abundance: NA
j_gene: TRBJ1-6
d_gene: NA
CDR3aa: CASSEEVYNSPLHF
CDR3nt: TGTGCCAGCAGTGAGGAGGTTTATAATTCACCCCTCCACTTT

v_gene: TRBV27
abundance: NA
j_gene: TRBJ2-2
d_gene: NA
CDR3aa: CASSPREANTGELFF
CDR3nt: TGTGCCAGCAGTCCGCGTGAAGCGAACACCGGGGAGCTGTTTTTT

v_gene: TRBV7-9
abundance: NA
j_gene: TRBJ1-2
d_gene: TRBD1
CDR3aa: CASSLGGQGDYGYTF
CDR3nt: TGTGCCAGCAGCTTAGGAGGACAGGGTGACTATGGCTACACCTTC

v_gene: TRBV9
abundance: NA
j_gene: TRBJ1-1
d_gene: NA
CDR3aa: CASSVALYTEAFF
CDR3nt: TGTGCCAGCAGCGTAGCACTGTACACTGAAGCTTTCTTT

v_gene: TRBV28
abundance: once
j_gene: TRBJ2-5
d_gene: TRBD2
CDR3aa: CASSLAGGPETQYF
CDR3nt: TGTGCCAGCAGTCTAGCGGGGGGGCCGGAGACCCAGTACTTC

v_gene: TRBV5-8
abundance: NA
j_gene: TRBJ2-7
d_gene: TRBD2
CDR3aa: CASSFGRQITYEQYF
CDR3nt: TGTGCCAGCAGCTTCGGGAGGCAGATCACCTACGAGCAGTACTTC

v_gene: TRBV9
abundance: NA
j_gene: TRBJ1-5
d_gene: NA
CDR3aa: CASSVGSYPNQPQHF
CDR3nt: TGTGCCAGCAGCGTTGGCAGCTATCCGAATCAGCCCCAGCATTTT

v_gene: TRBV10-3
abundance: NA
j_gene: TRBJ2-5
d_gene: NA
CDR3aa: CAISDAPRQAAETQYF
CDR3nt: TGTGCCATCAGTGATGCTCCGCGACAGGCCGCTGAGACCCAGTACTTC

v_gene: TRBV4-3
abundance: NA
j_gene: TRBJ2-1
d_gene: TRBD1
CDR3aa: CASSQRDSLSNEQFF
CDR3nt: TGCGCCAGCAGCCAAAGGGACAGTTTAAGCAATGAGCAGTTCTTC

v_gene: TRBV29-1
abundance: NA
j_gene: TRBJ2-3
d_gene: NA
CDR3aa: CSVPRPGTDTQYF
CDR3nt: TGCAGCGTTCCGAGACCCGGCACAGATACGCAGTATTTT

v_gene: TRBV7-6
abundance: once
j_gene: TRBJ2-7
d_gene: NA
CDR3aa: CASSLDSGTEQYF
CDR3nt: TGTGCCAGCAGCTTAGACTCAGGGACCGAGCAGTACTTC

v_gene: TRBV4-1
abundance: NA
j_gene: TRBJ2-5
d_gene: NA
CDR3aa: CASSHPDQDEETQYF
CDR3nt: TGCGCCAGCAGCCACCCTGATCAGGACGAAGAGACCCAGTACTTC

v_gene: TRBV4-3
abundance: NA
j_gene: TRBJ2-3
d_gene: TRBD1
CDR3aa: CASSQTLLQGSDTQYF
CDR3nt: TGCGCCAGCAGCCAAACCCTGCTACAGGGGTCAGATACGCAGTATTTT

v_gene: TRBV10-2
abundance: NA
j_gene: TRBJ2-3
d_gene: NA
CDR3aa: CASRDISGGTDTQYF
CDR3nt: TGCGCCAGCAGGGACATCAGCGGTGGGACAGATACGCAGTATTTT

v_gene: TRBV29-1
abundance: NA
j_gene: TRBJ1-1
d_gene: NA
CDR3aa: CSVEMSGWNTEAFF
CDR3nt: TGCAGCGTTGAGATGTCGGGGTGGAACACTGAAGCTTTCTTT

v_gene: TRBV7-9
abundance: NA
j_gene: TRBJ2-7
d_gene: TRBD1
CDR3aa: CASSSRTGDVYEQYF
CDR3nt: TGTGCCAGCAGCTCGCGGACAGGGGATGTCTACGAGCAGTACTTC

v_gene: TRBV5-1
abundance: NA
j_gene: TRBJ2-7
d_gene: NA
CDR3aa: CASSLSPDYSYEQYF
CDR3nt: TGCGCCAGCAGCTTGTCCCCAGACTACTCCTACGAGCAGTACTTC

v_gene: TRBV6-5
abundance: NA
j_gene: TRBJ2-7
d_gene: TRBD2
CDR3aa: CASSISGLVDEQYF
CDR3nt: TGTGCCAGCAGTATATCCGGACTAGTCGACGAGCAGTACTTC

v_gene: TRBV10-3
abundance: NA
j_gene: TRBJ1-2
d_gene: NA
CDR3aa: CAISESQGPSYGYTF
CDR3nt: TGTGCCATCAGTGAGAGTCAGGGACCTTCCTATGGCTACACCTTC

v_gene: TRBV5-6
abundance: NA
j_gene: TRBJ2-7
d_gene: NA
CDR3aa: CASSPGHFYEQYF
CDR3nt: TGTGCCAGCAGTCCGGGACACTTCTACGAGCAGTACTTC

v_gene: TRBV9
abundance: NA
j_gene: TRBJ2-2
d_gene: TRBD1
CDR3aa: CASSSENRGGELFF
CDR3nt: TGTGCCAGCAGCTCCGAAAACAGGGGCGGGGAGCTGTTTTTT

v_gene: TRBV28
abundance: NA
j_gene: TRBJ1-5
d_gene: NA
CDR3aa: CASSLSPLQPQHF
CDR3nt: TGTGCCAGCAGTTTATCTCCATTGCAGCCCCAGCATTTT

v_gene: TRBV6-5
abundance: NA
j_gene: TRBJ1-3
d_gene: NA
CDR3aa: CASSYYSGNTIYF
CDR3nt: TGTGCCAGCAGTTATTACTCTGGAAACACCATATATTTT

v_gene: TRBV28
abundance: once
j_gene: TRBJ2-7
d_gene: TRBD1
CDR3aa: CASSSPGTAYEQYF
CDR3nt: TGTGCCAGCAGTTCCCCCGGGACAGCCTACGAGCAGTACTTC

v_gene: TRBV7-9
abundance: NA
j_gene: TRBJ1-5
d_gene: NA
CDR3aa: CASSLGPGLPNQPQHF
CDR3nt: TGTGCCAGCAGCTTAGGCCCGGGCCTCCCAAATCAGCCCCAGCATTTT

v_gene: TRBV7-6
abundance: few
j_gene: TRBJ2-7
d_gene: NA
CDR3aa: CASSFGSSYEQYF
CDR3nt: TGTGCCAGCAGCTTCGGGTCCTCCTACGAGCAGTACTTC

v_gene: TRBV27
abundance: NA
j_gene: TRBJ2-2
d_gene: TRBD2
CDR3aa: CASSLQGGTNTGELFF
CDR3nt: TGTGCCAGCAGTTTACAGGGAGGGACGAACACCGGGGAGCTGTTTTTT

v_gene: TRBV29-1
abundance: NA
j_gene: TRBJ2-7
d_gene: TRBD2
CDR3aa: CSVEDRASGTSYEQYF
CDR3nt: TGCAGCGTTGAAGATCGGGCTAGCGGGACTTCCTACGAGCAGTACTTC

v_gene: TRBV4-1
abundance: NA
j_gene: TRBJ1-5
d_gene: TRBD1
CDR3aa: CASSGTVNQPQHF
CDR3nt: TGCGCCAGCAGCGGGACAGTTAATCAGCCCCAGCATTTT

v_gene: TRBV30
abundance: NA
j_gene: TRBJ1-1
d_gene: TRBD1
CDR3aa: CAWGGQGAKAFF
CDR3nt: TGTGCCTGGGGAGGACAGGGGGCCAAAGCTTTCTTT

v_gene: TRBV7-2
abundance: NA
j_gene: TRBJ2-3
d_gene: NA
CDR3aa: CASSLHGVDTQYF
CDR3nt: TGTGCCAGCAGCTTACATGGCGTAGATACGCAGTATTTT

v_gene: TRBV13
abundance: once
j_gene: TRBJ1-3
d_gene: NA
CDR3aa: CASTQGGSGNTIYF
CDR3nt: TGTGCCAGCACCCAGGGAGGCAGCGGAAACACCATATATTTT

v_gene: TRBV28
abundance: NA
j_gene: TRBJ2-7
d_gene: TRBD1
CDR3aa: CASSFPRPGQTYEQYF
CDR3nt: TGTGCCAGCAGTTTCCCGCGACCGGGACAGACCTACGAGCAGTACTTC

v_gene: TRBV27
abundance: NA
j_gene: TRBJ2-7
d_gene: TRBD2
CDR3aa: CASSSRLAGAGYEQYF
CDR3nt: TGTGCCAGCAGTTCCCGACTAGCGGGAGCTGGATACGAGCAGTACTTC

v_gene: TRBV19
abundance: NA
j_gene: TRBJ2-2
d_gene: TRBD1
CDR3aa: CASSIAPTGGYAGELFF
CDR3nt: TGTGCCAGTAGTATAGCCCCGACAGGGGGCTACGCCGGGGAGCTGTTTTTT

v_gene: TRBV27
abundance: NA
j_gene: TRBJ2-7
d_gene: NA
CDR3aa: CASRTRVGNSYEQYF
CDR3nt: TGTGCCAGCAGGACGCGGGTAGGAAACTCCTACGAGCAGTACTTC